The source of this T cell receptor beta chain is a study of cytomegalovirus exposure and HLA in healthy donors. Study-level points and caveats: In a later analysis, common viral pathogens appeared linked to several of the most significant clusters. 87-base-pair reads could not separate some V segments, including TRBV6-2 and TRBV6-3.

CDR1 is SGHRS, CDR2 YFSETQ, per germline. The CDR3 runs 18 residues. The ends were cut back, 0 bases at V and 5 bases at J, with 23 bases in the middle. A multiplex PCR was run with 60 Vbeta primers and 13 Jbeta primers. This table comes from immunoSEQ multiplex PCR, and its TCRdb copy is limited to in-frame clones, with some not included. The sample gives about 160,000 clones, nearly 80% of which show up once; about 0.93% is in the top ten. For this clone: Its antigen is not identified.

Source material: PBMCs. The rearrangement uses TRBV5-1 and TRBJ1-1; D is possibly TRBD1 (6 bases). The receptor's source is a woman in her fifties or sixties in good health and CMV-seropositive. In DNA form, the CDR3 reads TGCGCCAGCAGCTTGGCCGTGAGGACAGAACAGTCCTTAACTGAAGCTTTCTTT. Amino acids: CASSLAVRTEQSLTEAFF.